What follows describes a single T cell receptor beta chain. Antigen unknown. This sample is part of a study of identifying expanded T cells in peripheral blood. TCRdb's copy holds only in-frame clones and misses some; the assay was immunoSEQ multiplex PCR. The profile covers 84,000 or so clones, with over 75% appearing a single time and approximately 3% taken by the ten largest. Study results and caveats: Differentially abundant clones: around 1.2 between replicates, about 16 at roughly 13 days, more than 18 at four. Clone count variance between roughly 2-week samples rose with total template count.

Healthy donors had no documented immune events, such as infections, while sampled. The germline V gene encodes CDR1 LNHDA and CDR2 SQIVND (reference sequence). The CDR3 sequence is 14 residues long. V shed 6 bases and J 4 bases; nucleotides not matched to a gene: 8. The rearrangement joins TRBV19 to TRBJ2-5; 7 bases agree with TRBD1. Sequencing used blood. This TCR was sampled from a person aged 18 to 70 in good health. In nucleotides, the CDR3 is TGTGCCAGTAGCGCGAGACAGGGCGGAGAGACCCAGTACTTC. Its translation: CASSARQGGETQYF. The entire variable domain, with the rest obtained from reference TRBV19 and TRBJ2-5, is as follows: DGGITQSPKYLFRKEGQNVTLSCEQNLNHDAMYWYRQDPGQGLRLIYYSQIVNDFQKGDIAEGYSVSREKKESFPLTVTSAQKNPTAFYLCASSARQGGETQYFGPGTRLLVL.